This entry concerns a single T cell receptor (beta chain). What it recognizes is unknown. This sample is part of a study of CXCR3-negative and CXCR3-positive naive CD8 T cells. Study context: Total TRB output reached about 150 million reads, about 1.5 +/- 0.3 million per library.

CD45RO-CCR7+CD27+CD95- marked naive CD8+ T cells. Study observations and caveats: Hydrophobicity was higher for TRB CDR3s found in CXCR3-positive naive cells than in CXCR3-negative naive cells. Researchers reported similar TRBV-TRBJ usage in naive CXCR3-negative and CXCR3-positive cells, though memory differed. Both naive subsets had comparably high diversity; memory CD8+ cells much lower.

UMI-tagged TRB cDNA libraries were built via 5' RACE. TCRdb reprocessed the 5' RACE reads, with one entry per CDR3 protein and no DNA. The sample has approximately 130,000 distinct CDR3 sequences; the top ten hold around 0.37%. This CDR3 is built from 15 residues. V is TRBV12-3 or TRBV12-4 and J is TRBJ2-2; TCRdb calls TRBD1, which cannot be checked without DNA. This clonotype was obtained from a human donor in good health. Some clones in this sample may be carry-over from other donors' samples. The material sequenced was naive CXCR3+ CD8+ T cells from blood. Subset indicated: CD45RO-CCR7+CD27+CD95- naive CD8+ T cells expressing CXCR3 (TNR3+). CDR3 protein: CASSPRGESTGELFF.